The 19 T cell receptor beta chains below all came from one sample that was sequenced in a study of CD8+CD57+ T cells in acquired aplastic anemia. CD8+CD57+ cell expansion had been shown by flow cytometry in patients chosen for sequencing. The TCR beta profiling, which covered VDJ combination and CDR3 sequence, was carried out using genomic DNA as the template. TCRdb reanalysed the reads using MiXCR and keeps one entry per CDR3 protein. The top ten clones hold 1% to 1.5% of a sample with under 350,000 distinct CDR3 sequences, around three fifths of them seen once. The sequenced material came from sorted CD4+, CD8+, or CD8+CD57+ T cells (not recorded which) from PBMCs. These receptors originate from a human donor with aplastic anemia.

This clonotype was picked up many times. J is TRBJ1-5 and V is TRBV6-5; D remains unclear. There are 13 residues in the CDR3. In germline, CDR1 is MNHEY, CDR2 SVGAGI. V dropped 0 bases and J dropped 7 bases, with 7 bases sitting between them. CDR3 nucleotides: TGTGCCAGCAGTTACTCGATCACGCAGCCCCAGCATTTT. It specifies CASSYSITQPQHF.

This clonotype was counted once. The chain links TRBV7-3 to TRBJ2-3, with D hard to call. The germline V and J ends were trimmed by 1 base and 7 bases, with 12 bases remaining between them. This CDR3 comprises 14 residues. Germline assignment: CDR1 SGHTA and CDR2 FQGTGA. The CDR3: CASSLNVIPNTQYF. CDR3 nucleotide sequence: TGTGCCAGCAGCTTAAATGTAATCCCCAATACGCAGTATTTT.

This clonotype was counted ten times or more. J is TRBJ1-2 and V is TRBV5-1; D possibly corresponds to TRBD1 (5 bases). CDR1 is SGHRS, CDR2 YFSETQ, per germline. This CDR3 is 15 amino acids long. The V end was cut by 4 bases, the J end by 7 bases, with 20 bases between. In nucleotides, the CDR3 is TGCGCCAGCAGCCCCGTTATTACAGGTTCGGGTGGCTACACCTTC. This translates into CASSPVITGSGGYTF.

In its sample, this clonotype was seen many times. The rearrangement uses TRBV20-1 and TRBJ1-4; D ambiguous. The CDR3 totals 13 residues. The V end lost 3 bases, the J end lost 6 bases, and 11 bases lay between the germline ends. The germline gives CDR1 DFQATT, CDR2 SNEGSKA (reference sequence). The CDR3 DNA sequence: TGCAGTGCTAGGCGGCAGGTGGATGAAAAACTGTTTTTT. This encodes CSARRQVDEKLFF.

This clonotype was seen repeatedly, ten times or more. CDR3 DNA: TGTGCCAGCACCAAGAGGGGACAGGGCTGGCAGGAAAAACTGTTTTTT. Its protein product is CASTKRGQGWQEKLFF. The chain links TRBV7-9 to TRBJ1-4; TRBD1 aligns across 9 bases. This CDR3 has 16 residues. Germline values: CDR1 SEHNR, CDR2 FQNEAQ (reference sequence). V gave up 7 bases and J gave up 8 bases; unmatched junction bases: 14.

The genes are TRBV7-2 and TRBJ2-1; 9 nucleotides line up with TRBD1. Trimming took 5 bases from V and 9 from J; bases not matched to a gene: 11. The CDR3 loop spans 15 amino acids. Per germline, CDR1 SGHTA and CDR2 FQGNSA. The CDR3 nucleotides read TGTGCCAGCAGCAACCGGGACAGGGCCCTTTTTGAGCAGTTCTTC. Translated: CASSNRDRALFEQFF.

The chain links TRBV10-1 to TRBJ2-7; 8 bases line up with TRBD1. After removal of 8 bases from V and 3 bases from J, the junction contained 6 bases not matched to a gene. Germline V lookup: CDR1 WNHNN, CDR2 SYGVQD (reference sequence). The CDR3 covers 13 residues. The CDR3 here is CASGDRGHYEQYF. CDR3 DNA: TGCGCCAGCGGCGACAGGGGACACTACGAGCAGTACTTC.

This clonotype was detected only once. This chain joins TRBV19 and TRBJ1-1, with 9 bases fitting TRBD1. V shed 7 bases, J shed 9 bases, and the junction held 18 bases outside the gene matches. This CDR3 region has 16 residues. Germline V lookup: CDR1 LNHDA, CDR2 SQIVND (reference sequence). CDR3 loop: CASNPSLGQGRDKAFF. The CDR3 region has the DNA TGTGCCAGTAACCCCTCTTTGGGACAGGGTCGAGATAAAGCTTTCTTT.

In regard to this clonotype: At one boundary the junction diverges from the germline segment, which might be a read error. The chain uses TRBV7-3 and TRBJ1-1; no reliable D call. CDR1 and CDR2 (germline): SGHTA, FQGTGA. The CDR3 covers 15 residues. The CDR3 region has the DNA TGCGCCAGCAGCCACGATCCTGCTGCGGACACTGAAGCTTTCTTT. Translating gives CASSHDPAADTEAFF.

The gene calls are TRBV6-2 or TRBV6-3 and TRBJ1-6; D uncertain. The CDR3 runs 14 residues. Germline V lookup: CDR1 MNHEY, CDR2 SVGEGT. Trimming cost V 5 bases and J 8 bases, with 13 bases left between them. CDR3 in DNA: TGTGCCAGCAGTATACAAATGGGATATTCACCCCTCCACTTT. The encoded protein is CASSIQMGYSPLHF.

V is TRBV10-3 and J is TRBJ2-7; D is unclear. The CDR3 has 11 residues. Looked up from germline, CDR1 is ENHRY and CDR2 is SYGVKD. The CDR3 region is CAPLEAYEQYF. The CDR3 DNA follows: TGTGCACCCCTTGAGGCCTACGAGCAGTACTTC.

This sequence joins TRBV25-1 and TRBJ1-6; D gene ambiguous. The V end lost 1 base, the J end lost 8 bases, and 9 bases lay between the germline ends. The CDR3 contains 14 residues. The germline V gene has CDR1 MGHDK and CDR2 SYGVNS. The CDR3 sequence: CASSESDPYSPLHF. Here the CDR3 DNA reads TGTGCCAGCAGTGAATCCGACCCGTATTCACCCCTCCACTTT.

The rearrangement uses TRBV10-3 and TRBJ2-7, with 8 nucleotides matching TRBD2. The CDR3 loop spans 17 amino acids. V was clipped by 3 bases and J by 7 bases; unmatched bases: 17. Germline values: CDR1 ENHRY, CDR2 SYGVKD. This CDR3 reads CAISEVGGGLRFREQYF. CDR3 DNA: TGTGCCATCAGTGAAGTGGGCGGGGGGCTGAGGTTTCGGGAGCAGTACTTC.

V usage is TRBV15 and J usage is TRBJ2-5, with D maybe TRBD2 (5 bases). Germline assignment: CDR1 LNHNV and CDR2 YYDKDF (reference sequence). The CDR3 is 16 amino acids. V was pared by 5 bases and J by 1 base, with 17 bases between. The CDR3, as DNA: TGTGCCACCAGCCGGGTTTCTGGGAGTTTCCAAGAGACCCAGTACTTC. Translated, it gives CATSRVSGSFQETQYF.

This sequence joins TRBV2 and TRBJ2-1; TRBD1 might be the D (6 bases). V lost 3 bases and J 8 bases, leaving 14 bases between the germline ends. CDR1 and CDR2 (germline): SNHLY, FYNNEI. The CDR3 consists of 14 residues. The CDR3 reads CASSDLPGDDEQFF. CDR3 in DNA: TGTGCCAGCAGTGACTTACCAGGGGACGATGAGCAGTTCTTC.

This rearrangement joins TRBV19 to TRBJ1-1, with D possibly matching TRBD1 (6 bases). Germline V gene lookup returns CDR1 LNHDA and CDR2 SQIVND (reference sequence). Trimming removed 6 bases from V and 7 bases from J, with 15 bases in between. This CDR3 is built from 13 residues. The CDR3 is CASRNRVADEAFF. The CDR3 DNA sequence: TGTGCCAGTAGGAACAGGGTTGCCGATGAAGCTTTCTTT.

The J gene is TRBJ1-4, the V gene TRBV20-1, with D possibly being TRBD1 (5 bases). The CDR3 length is 13 residues. V lost 6 bases and J lost 8, with 16 bases in between. The V gene's germline CDR1 is DFQATT and CDR2 SNEGSKA (reference sequence). The CDR3 here is CSALDGRGEKLFF. CDR3 sequence (DNA): TGCAGTGCCCTAGACGGGAGGGGAGAAAAACTGTTTTTT.

The chain joins TRBV7-2 to TRBJ2-2; TRBD2 aligns across 11 bases. Germline V gene data show CDR1 as SGHTA and CDR2 as FQGNSA. The CDR3 is made up of 17 amino acids. The V and J ends lost 2 bases and 3 bases, in that order; junction bases with no gene match: 5. The CDR3 DNA reads TGTGCCAGCAGCTTAATAGCGGGGGGGCCGGACACCGGGGAGCTGTTTTTT. Protein product: CASSLIAGGPDTGELFF.

This clonotype has at least ten counts. The chain recombines TRBV4-1 with TRBJ1-3; D gene uncertain. From germline, CDR1 is MGHRA and CDR2 YSYEKL. V gave up 4 bases and J gave up 0 bases, with 16 bases separating them. The length of the CDR3 is 17 residues. The CDR3 DNA reads TGCGCCAGCAGCCGCGGAGGCCTGATCCTCTCTGGAAACACCATATATTTT. Translated, it gives CASSRGGLILSGNTIYF.